This record looks at one TCR beta chain sequence and its context. This clone was seen at least ten times. The antigen it binds to is not known. It has no much larger one-base neighbor in the sample; base qualities were not kept. The immunoSEQ Assay, a bias-controlled multiplex PCR, was used to amplify TCRbeta CDR3 regions from genomic DNA. In the authors' own workflow: The number of nucleated cells in each sample was estimated from the amplification of reference gene primers within the assay. To quantify the absolute abundance of each unique TCRbeta CDR3 rearrangement, sequence reads were collapsed and filtered. For each sample, productive Simpson clonality was calculated as the square root of Simpson's diversity index across productive rearrangements. TCRdb retrieved this table from immuneACCESS and kept in-frame rearrangements only. Not all clones are present; in checked studies, unresolved V genes account for under half, and no reason is known for the remainder. That table gives V, J and clone size, and the DNA gave D and trimming. Recorded for this sample are about 200,000 clones; 75% to 90% of them occurred a single time. The ten largest clones capture 3.5% to 5.5% of the sample.

The sample is drawn from a study of blood T cell repertoires in COVID-19 (dated by TCRdb to the early 2020s). Describing the broader study: The collaborator samples originated in the United States, Italy and Spain and spanned the acute and convalescent phases of COVID-19. The prospective study material was composed of cDNA or gDNA derived from T cells, B-cell-depleted T cells, or PBMCs. Deeply sampled blood TCRbeta repertoires from subjects exposed to, actively infected with, or recovered from COVID-19 were included in the dataset. The repertoires were released in a freely available public database intended as a resource for research on the immune response to SARS-CoV-2. Samples were obtained from the ongoing ImmuneRACE study (first 160 participants) and from 1,254 subjects provided by 6 global collaborators. A de-identified subject ID, COVID-19 status, age in years and sex were almost always included in the sample metadata. Where HLA class I and class II types were available, the types were taken from metadata supplied by the sample provider, not from assay-based typing. What the study reported, not specific to this receptor: Clinical and demographic metadata were provided uncurated, with the amount varying by source and participant.

Including the terminal cysteine and phenylalanine, the CDR3 comprises 13 residues. Only CDR3 DNA remains: 39 bases, in frame from the first base. V trim: 6 bases; J trim: 4 bases; unmatched bases: 3. Based on the germline V gene (reference sequence), the CDR1 and CDR2 sequences are WNHNN and SYGVQD. In the prospective study, participants were roughly 18 to 95 years old, resided in 24 geographic areas of the United States, and were enrolled through a virtual design. In the prospective study, cohorts were assigned on the basis of participant-reported clinical history obtained from a screening survey and a study questionnaire. Exposed participants had been in contact with someone with a PCR-confirmed or clinician-diagnosed COVID-19 case within 2 weeks of study entry. Mobile phlebotomists in the prospective study collected whole blood, serum and a nasopharyngeal or oropharyngeal swab from every participant. Additional blood draws and questionnaires over an approximately two-month period could optionally be provided by prospective study participants. Blood samples from the prospective study were shipped frozen or at room temperature prior to DNA extraction.

The chain was built from TRBV10-1 and TRBJ1-1; 9 central nucleotides agree with TRBD1. This sequence was found in a woman in her thirties who had been exposed to COVID-19. The sequencing input was PBMCs or T cells enriched from blood (not recorded which). The nucleotide sequence reads TGCGCCAGCAGCCGGGACAGGGTCACTGAAGCTTTCTTT. The resulting protein is CASSRDRVTEAFF.